This TCR beta chain was identified during a study of esophageal squamous cell carcinoma under preoperative chemotherapy. CDR1 is MNHNS and CDR2 is SASEGT in the germline V gene. The CDR3 covers 16 residues. Sample time point: before preoperative PTX-NDP chemotherapy. TCRdb reprocessed the PCR reads via MiXCR and lists one record per CDR3 protein. The table has approximately 15,000 distinct CDR3 sequences, roughly 60% seen once. Concerning this clonotype itself: The junction does not match germline at one end; this may be a read error.

Sampling was done from a patient given preoperative chemotherapy. The receptor's source is a human donor with esophageal squamous cell carcinoma. The donor label of this sample is uncertain. J is TRBJ2-5 and V is TRBV6-1; D may be TRBD1 or TRBD2 (6 bases each). The CDR3 sequence is CASTGDGGRHQETQYF. The CDR3 DNA reads TGTGCCAGTACGGGAGACGGGGGCAGGCACCAAGAGACTCAGTACTTC.